This T cell receptor beta chain was captured in a study of shared clonotypes between healthy human individuals. The study's findings and limits: At large depth, rarefaction still showed sorted-subset sequencing to be incomplete.

Investigators spread the genomic DNA of each subset evenly over several immunoSEQ plates. Replicate PCRs run on sorted subsets employed approximately 200 ng DNA, approximately 30,000 T cell genomes. Generated by immunoSEQ multiplex PCR, the TCRdb table keeps only in-frame clones and is missing some. The sample yields 750,000 to 1,000,000 clones, 92% seen once. Positively selected for CCR7, the CD45RO-negative cells used as naive CD8 cells excluded terminally differentiated effector memory CD45RA+ cells. The study drew all its donors from Caucasian adults living in Nashville, Tennessee. CDR3 length: 20 residues. This clone was recorded once. Its antigen is not known.

The sequenced material came from naive CD8+ T cells sorted from blood. The clonotype originates from a man in his thirties or forties in good health. The rearrangement uses TRBV21-1 and TRBJ2-5; TRBD2 is taken as the D call from the table, unchecked against the DNA. TRBV21-1 counts as a pseudogene. CDR3 bases: TGTGCCAGCAGCAATTCTGGGAGGACCTGGGCTAAACAGATCAGAGAGACCCAGTACTTC. It specifies CASSNSGRTWAKQIRETQYF.